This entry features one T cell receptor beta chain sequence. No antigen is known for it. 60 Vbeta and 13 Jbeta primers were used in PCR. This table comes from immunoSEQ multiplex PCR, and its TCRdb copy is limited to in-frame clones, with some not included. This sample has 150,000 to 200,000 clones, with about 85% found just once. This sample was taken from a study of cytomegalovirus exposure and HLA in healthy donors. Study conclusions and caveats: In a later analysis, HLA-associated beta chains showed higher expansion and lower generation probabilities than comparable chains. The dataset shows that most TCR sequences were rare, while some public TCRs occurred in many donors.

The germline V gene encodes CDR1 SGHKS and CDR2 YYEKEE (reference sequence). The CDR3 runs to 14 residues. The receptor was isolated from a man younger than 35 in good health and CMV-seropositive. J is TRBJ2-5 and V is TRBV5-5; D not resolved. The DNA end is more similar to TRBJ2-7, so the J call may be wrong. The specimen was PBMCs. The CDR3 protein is CASSEADFSYEQYF. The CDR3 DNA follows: TGTGCCAGCAGCGAGGCAGACTTCTCCTACGAGCAGTACTTC.